Presented here are 32 T cell receptor beta chains from one specimen sequenced in a study of cytomegalovirus exposure and HLA in healthy donors. PCR primers comprised 60 Vbeta and 13 Jbeta primers. Data came from immunoSEQ multiplex PCR; TCRdb stores just in-frame clones and leaves some out. The sample lists roughly 200,000 clones; more than 65% were seen once. The sequencing sample was made of PBMCs. All receptors come from a woman in her fifties or sixties in good health and CMV-seronegative.

The genes are TRBV9 and TRBJ2-5, with 7 bases identical to TRBD2. CDR3 length: 16 amino acids. Looked up from germline, CDR1 is SGDLS and CDR2 is YYNGEE. V was clipped by 0 bases and J by 10 bases; unmatched bases: 15. DNA for the CDR3: TGTGCCAGCAGCGTAGCTGGGTTTGGGGGACGGGAGGTCCAGTACTTC. Amino acids: CASSVAGFGGREVQYF. The full variable domain, in which reference TRBV9 and TRBJ2-5 provide the parts outside the CDR3, is DSGVTQTPKHLITATGQRVTLRCSPRSGDLSVYWYQQSLDQGLQFLIQYYNGEERAKGNILERFSAQQFPDLHSELNLSSLELGDSALYFCASSVAGFGGREVQYFGPGTRLLVL.

This clone appeared once. V and J are TRBV6-1 and TRBJ1-3; 9 nucleotides agree with TRBD1. CDR1 and CDR2 from the germline V gene are MNHNS and SASEGT. This CDR3 has 16 residues. After removal of 2 bases from V and 3 bases from J, the junction contained 5 bases not matched to a gene. CDR3 DNA sequence: TGTGCCAGCAGTGAAACACCGGGACAGGGTGGAAACACCATATATTTT. Its translation: CASSETPGQGGNTIYF.

The rearrangement links TRBV6-1 to TRBJ1-1; D might be TRBD1 (5 bases). V was pared by 5 bases and J by 3 bases, with 16 bases between. This CDR3 contains 15 residues. Germline loops: CDR1 MNHNS, CDR2 SASEGT. DNA for the CDR3: TGTGCCAGCAGTTTGGAGGGGACTCTGGACACTGAAGCTTTCTTT. It translates to CASSLEGTLDTEAFF.

The chain carries TRBV2 and TRBJ2-7; 8 bases align to TRBD1. The length of the CDR3 is 13 residues. V trimming: 4 bases; J trimming: 3 bases; junction bases outside the gene matches: 2. Per germline, CDR1 SNHLY and CDR2 FYNNEI. This CDR3 reads CASSGTGSYEQYF. Here the CDR3 DNA reads TGTGCCAGCAGTGGGACAGGGAGCTACGAGCAGTACTTC. Drawing the rest from reference TRBV2 and TRBJ2-7, the complete variable domain is EPEVTQTPSHQVTQMGQEVILRCVPISNHLYFYWYRQILGQKVEFLVSFYNNEISEKSEIFDDQFSVERPDGSNFTLKIRSTKLEDSAMYFCASSGTGSYEQYFGPGTRLTVT.

This CDR3 is CASSYDLRAEQPQHF. CDR3 in DNA: TGTGCCAGCAGTTACGATTTGAGGGCCGAACAGCCCCAGCATTTT. The chain uses TRBV6-5 and TRBJ1-5; D is unresolved. The CDR3 length is 15 residues. The V gene lost 2 bases and the J gene lost 7 bases, with 15 bases spanning the gap. Per germline, CDR1 MNHEY and CDR2 SVGAGI.

The chain is built from TRBV11-3 and TRBJ2-3, with 7 nucleotides matching TRBD1. Per germline, CDR1 SGHNT and CDR2 YENEEA. The CDR3 covers 14 residues. Unmatched junction bases numbered 4, after V lost 4 bases and J lost 3 bases. Here the CDR3 reads CASSSTGETDTQYF. CDR3 bases: TGTGCCAGCAGCTCCACAGGGGAAACAGATACGCAGTATTTT.

The rearrangement links TRBV11-2 to TRBJ2-1; D is uncertain. The germline CDR1 and CDR2 sequences are SGHAT and FQNNGV. V dropped 1 base and J dropped 9 bases, with 7 bases sitting between them. The CDR3 is made up of 12 amino acids. This CDR3 reads CASSLVSGEQFF. DNA for the CDR3: TGTGCCAGCAGCTTAGTATCGGGTGAGCAGTTCTTC.

The chain has TRBV5-1 and TRBJ2-3, with 11 bases identical to TRBD2. Germline V gene lookup returns CDR1 SGHRS and CDR2 YFSETQ. Germline trimming cut 0 bases from V and 0 bases from J; bases unmatched to any gene: 9. The CDR3 has 19 residues. CDR3 in DNA: TGCGCCAGCAGCTTGGAACCGCTAGCGGGAGGTCTTAGCACAGATACGCAGTATTTT. Amino acid sequence: CASSLEPLAGGLSTDTQYF.

V is TRBV6-1 and J is TRBJ1-1; possible D gene TRBD1, 5 bases. Looked up from germline, CDR1 is MNHNS and CDR2 is SASEGT. V shed 2 bases and J shed 0 bases, with 19 bases lying between them. The CDR3 length is 18 residues. The CDR3 sequence: CASSESGHLTSLNTEAFF. CDR3 sequence (DNA): TGTGCCAGCAGTGAAAGTGGACACCTAACAAGCTTGAACACTGAAGCTTTCTTT.

As for this clone: One junction end does not reproduce the germline sequence, and a read error may be involved. This chain connects TRBV7-9 to TRBJ2-5; 8 nucleotides match TRBD1. This CDR3 contains 16 residues. In germline, CDR1 is SEHNR, CDR2 FQNEAQ (reference sequence). CDR3 protein: CSSSVGTGYSGETQYF. Written as DNA, the CDR3 is TGTTCCAGCAGCGTCGGGACAGGCTACTCAGGGGAGACCCAGTACTTC.

The V and J genes are TRBV2 and TRBJ2-7; possible D gene TRBD1, 6 bases. The germline gives CDR1 SNHLY, CDR2 FYNNEI. The CDR3 totals 13 residues. Deletions cut 4 bases from V and 0 bases from J, with 7 bases between. This CDR3 is CASSGDNSYEQYF. As DNA, the CDR3 is TGTGCCAGCAGTGGGGACAACTCCTACGAGCAGTACTTC. Full variable domain (outside the CDR3, taken from reference TRBV2 and TRBJ2-7): EPEVTQTPSHQVTQMGQEVILRCVPISNHLYFYWYRQILGQKVEFLVSFYNNEISEKSEIFDDQFSVERPDGSNFTLKIRSTKLEDSAMYFCASSGDNSYEQYFGPGTRLTVT.

There are a few counts of this clone. The chain carries TRBV4-3 and TRBJ2-5; D is undetermined. Deletions cut 0 bases from V and 5 bases from J, with 16 bases between. The CDR3 covers 16 residues. The germline CDR1 and CDR2 sequences are LGHNA and YSLEER. This CDR3 is CASSQDIDNPGETQYF. Here the CDR3 DNA reads TGCGCCAGCAGCCAAGATATAGACAACCCTGGGGAGACCCAGTACTTC.

The chain recombines TRBV28 with TRBJ1-5, with D unclear. CDR3 length: 14 residues. Germline V gives CDR1 MDHEN, CDR2 SYDVKM. V was trimmed by 2 bases and J by 1 base, leaving 6 bases between them. The CDR3 coding sequence is TGTGCCAGCAGTTTAGGAGGGAGCAATCAGCCCCAGCATTTT. Translated: CASSLGGSNQPQHF.

The J gene is TRBJ1-5, the V gene TRBV30, with D possibly being TRBD1 (6 bases). The CDR3 is 13 residues long. V dropped 2 bases and J dropped 4 bases, with 9 bases sitting between them. Germline CDR1 is GTSNPN and CDR2 is SVGIG (reference sequence). The CDR3 DNA reads TGTGCCTGGAGTCCAGGGGCGAATCAGCCCCAGCATTTT. Its protein product is CAWSPGANQPQHF.

The V gene is TRBV5-6, the J gene TRBJ2-1; 8 bases map to TRBD2. Per germline, CDR1 SGHDT and CDR2 YYEEEE. The CDR3 has 16 amino acids. V gave up 3 bases and J gave up 4 bases; unmatched junction bases: 9. In nucleotides, the CDR3 is TGTGCCAGCAGCTGGCGGGGGGCGTCTTCTTACAATGAGCAGTTCTTC. Translating gives CASSWRGASSYNEQFF.

Points on this clone: At one end the junction does not follow the germline gene, possibly because of a read error. The chain joins TRBV28 to TRBJ2-7; 16 bases are shared with TRBD2. CDR1 is MDHEN, CDR2 SYDVKM, per germline. The CDR3 consists of 13 residues. DNA of the CDR3: TGTGCCAGCAGGTCGGGACTAGCGGGAGGGCCTCACTTC. It translates to CASRSGLAGGPHF.

This clone was recorded once. The junction shows a germline mismatch at one end, possibly a read error. The chain combines TRBV7-9 with TRBJ2-3; D perhaps matches TRBD2 (7 bases). The CDR3 contains 17 residues. Looked up from germline, CDR1 is SEHNR and CDR2 is FQNEAQ (reference sequence). CDR3 loop: CSSSLGGLTLSTDTQYF. The CDR3 bases are TGTTCCAGCAGCTTAGGGGGACTAACCCTAAGCACAGATACGCAGTATTTT.

The sample holds one count of this clone. This chain uses TRBV28 with TRBJ1-4, with 8 positions matching TRBD1. CDR1 and CDR2 from the germline V gene are MDHEN and SYDVKM. V lost 6 bases to trimming and J lost 4 bases; unmatched junction nucleotides: 4. This CDR3 has 14 residues. CDR3 sequence reads: CASSSRGLNEKLFF. CDR3 bases: TGTGCCAGCAGCTCCAGGGGGCTTAATGAAAAACTGTTTTTT.

The chain carries TRBV5-6 and TRBJ1-1; weak D call: TRBD1 (6 bases). The V end lost 4 bases, the J end lost 3 bases, and 7 bases lay between the germline ends. CDR1 and CDR2 from the germline V gene are SGHDT and YYEEEE. The CDR3 loop spans 12 amino acids. CDR3 sequence (DNA): TGTGCCAGCAGCACAGGGTACACTGAAGCTTTCTTT. Its protein is CASSTGYTEAFF.

The chain employs TRBV6-1 and TRBJ1-2, with TRBD1 as a possible D gene (6 bases). Trimming took off 10 bases at V and 7 bases at J, with 22 bases between the two ends. There are 14 residues in the CDR3. The germline V gene has CDR1 MNHNS and CDR2 SASEGT. The DNA for the CDR3 is TGTGCCACCTCCCAGTCTGGGGGCCGCGGTGGCTACACCTTC. This sequence encodes CATSQSGGRGGYTF.

The rearrangement links TRBV30 to TRBJ1-4; TRBD1 agrees at 8 bases. Germline V gives CDR1 GTSNPN, CDR2 SVGIG (reference sequence). This CDR3 contains 13 residues. V shed 2 bases, J shed 7 bases, and the junction held 3 bases outside the gene matches. The CDR3 is CAWSTGTGEKLFF. Here the CDR3 DNA reads TGTGCCTGGAGTACCGGGACAGGTGAAAAACTGTTTTTT.

V usage is TRBV6-5 and J usage is TRBJ2-1, with 16 bases identical to TRBD2. The junction had 11 bases not matched to a gene; V was cut back by 6 bases and J by 15 bases. Per the germline V gene, CDR1 is MNHEY and CDR2 is SVGAGI. This CDR3 has 15 amino acids. The CDR3 is CASSEGTSGRAERFF. The CDR3 DNA sequence: TGTGCCAGCAGCGAGGGGACTAGCGGGAGGGCCGAGAGGTTCTTC.

J is TRBJ1-2 and V is TRBV7-8; 8 bases are shared with TRBD1. This CDR3 has 16 residues. J lost 5 bases, V lost 2 bases, and 10 bases had no gene match. The germline V gene has CDR1 SGHVS and CDR2 FQNEAQ. The CDR3 nucleotides read TGTGCCAGCAGCTTACAAAATCAGGGGGCTCGGTATGGCTACACCTTC. It specifies CASSLQNQGARYGYTF.

The chain has TRBV7-9 and TRBJ1-2; tentative D call: TRBD1 (6 bases). Germline loops: CDR1 SEHNR, CDR2 FQNEAQ (reference sequence). The CDR3 contains 17 residues. Trimming removed 1 base from V and 4 bases from J, with 19 bases in between. The CDR3 nucleotides read TGTGCCAGCAGCTTAGTGTATGGCGGACAGAATATCTATGGCTACACCTTC. The encoded protein is CASSLVYGGQNIYGYTF.

Only one count was recorded for this clone. The chain employs TRBV2 and TRBJ2-2, with 7 bases identical to TRBD1. CDR1 is SNHLY and CDR2 is FYNNEI in the germline V gene. Unmatched junction bases numbered 7, after V lost 6 bases and J lost 0 bases. The CDR3 spans 16 residues. The CDR3 sequence is CASSAQGQANTGELFF. DNA of the CDR3: TGTGCCAGCAGCGCTCAAGGACAGGCGAACACCGGGGAGCTGTTTTTT.

This chain connects TRBV10-3 to TRBJ2-5; possibly TRBD2 for D (5 bases). CDR1 and CDR2 (germline): ENHRY, SYGVKD. V was cut by 3 bases and J by 5 bases, with 22 bases left in between. CDR3 length: 17 amino acids. The CDR3 bases are TGTGCCATCAGTGACCCGGGAACAGATAACAACCCGGAGACCCAGTACTTC. Protein sequence: CAISDPGTDNNPETQYF.

The V call is TRBV28, the J call TRBJ2-5, with 11 nucleotides matching TRBD1. The ends lost 6 bases at V and 3 bases at J; junction bases unmatched: 6. The CDR3 covers 15 residues. Germline lookup yields CDR1 MDHEN and CDR2 SYDVKM. DNA of the CDR3: TGTGCCAGCAGCTTTCGGACAGGGGGCGAAGAGACCCAGTACTTC. Protein sequence: CASSFRTGGEETQYF.

This chain joins TRBV2 and TRBJ2-2; the D is unclear. The length of the CDR3 is 14 residues. Germline V gene sequence: CDR1 SNHLY, CDR2 FYNNEI. Trimming removed 7 bases from V and 1 base from J, with 10 bases in between. CDR3: CASNPSLNTGELFF. The CDR3 DNA reads as TGTGCCAGCAATCCGAGTTTGAACACCGGGGAGCTGTTTTTT.

This sequence joins TRBV5-1 and TRBJ1-1; D is possibly TRBD1 (6 bases). The CDR3 consists of 14 residues. Germline values: CDR1 SGHRS, CDR2 YFSETQ. Trimming took off 2 bases at V and 6 bases at J, with 14 bases between the two ends. CDR3 nucleotide sequence: TGCGCCAGCAGCTTTCTGGGACACCTCCCTGAAGCTTTCTTT. Translation gives CASSFLGHLPEAFF. Drawing the rest from reference TRBV5-1 and TRBJ1-1, the complete variable domain is KAGVTQTPRYLIKTRGQQVTLSCSPISGHRSVSWYQQTPGQGLQFLFEYFSETQRNKGNFPGRFSGRQFSNSRSEMNVSTLELGDSALYLCASSFLGHLPEAFFGQGTRLTVV.

This chain connects TRBV27 to TRBJ2-5; TRBD2 matches at 10 bases. Per germline, CDR1 MNHEY and CDR2 SMNVEV (reference sequence). V lost 1 base to trimming and J lost 3 bases; unmatched junction nucleotides: 5. The CDR3 has 16 amino acids. CDR3 in DNA: TGTGCCAGCAGTTTATGGAGCGGGGGGGTTAAAGAGACCCAGTACTTC. Amino acids: CASSLWSGGVKETQYF.

The chain couples TRBV2 to TRBJ2-2, with 9 bases identical to TRBD2. Germline lookup yields CDR1 SNHLY and CDR2 FYNNEI. The CDR3 sequence is 15 residues long. With 10 bases clipped from V and 2 bases from J, the junction kept 8 bases outside the gene matches. CDR3 amino acids: CATLAGSLNTGELFF. The CDR3 DNA sequence: TGTGCCACCCTAGCGGGATCTTTAAACACCGGGGAGCTGTTTTTT.

The rearrangement joins TRBV29-1 to TRBJ2-2, with 10 bases matching TRBD1. V lost 6 bases and J lost 0; bases outside the gene matches: 4. The CDR3 loop spans 15 amino acids. Germline-derived CDR1 and CDR2 are SQVTM and ANQGSEA. CDR3 loop: CSVPGQGANTGELFF. The CDR3 DNA is TGCAGCGTCCCCGGACAGGGGGCGAACACCGGGGAGCTGTTTTTT.